One and the same sample provided the 20 T cell receptor beta chains below, sequenced in a study of human T cells and chemical hapten exposure. Time point: healthy volunteer bleed at 2 weeks. Total RNA was extracted from unfractionated whole blood. Via MiXCR, TCRdb re-called the RACE reads, giving one row per CDR3 protein. The data show about 130,000 distinct CDR3 sequences, about 9% seen once. Sample: whole blood. The receptors originated from a male donor in good health. Some clones in this sample may be carry-over from other donors' samples.

This clonotype was observed at least ten times. The chain has TRBV14 and TRBJ2-3; perhaps TRBD2 as D (5 bases). Per germline, CDR1 SGHDN and CDR2 FVKESK. The CDR3 extends over 14 amino acids. Trimming took 1 base from V and 6 from J, leaving 11 bases between them. The CDR3: CASSQGLAGDTQYF. CDR3 DNA: TGTGCCAGCAGCCAAGGGCTAGCCGGGGATACGCAGTATTTT.

In its sample, this clonotype was seen a few times. This sequence joins TRBV5-1 and TRBJ2-7, with D maybe TRBD1 (6 bases). Germline V gene data show CDR1 as SGHRS and CDR2 as YFSETQ. The ends were cut back, 3 bases at V and 6 bases at J, with 16 bases in the middle. The CDR3 totals 14 residues. CDR3 sequence (DNA): TGCGCCAGCAGCTCCACCCAGGGGAAGGGCGAGCAGTACTTC. It translates to CASSSTQGKGEQYF. Variable domain in full (rest from reference TRBV5-1 and TRBJ2-7): KAGVTQTPRYLIKTRGQQVTLSCSPISGHRSVSWYQQTPGQGLQFLFEYFSETQRNKGNFPGRFSGRQFSNSRSEMNVSTLELGDSALYLCASSSTQGKGEQYFGPGTRLTVT.

A few counts support this clonotype. The chain joins TRBV6-2 or TRBV6-3 to TRBJ2-3; 9 nucleotides line up with TRBD2. This CDR3 has 16 amino acids. V lost 4 bases to trimming and J lost 2 bases; unmatched junction nucleotides: 7. CDR1 and CDR2 from the germline V gene are MNHEY and SVGEGT. Here the CDR3 DNA reads TGTGCCAGCAGTTCACGGCGGGGGGGAATCACAGATACGCAGTATTTT. It specifies CASSSRRGGITDTQYF.

CDR3 region: CASSYAAGAGTSGNTIYF. The CDR3 nucleotides are TGTGCCAGCAGTTATGCCGCGGGGGCGGGGACCTCTGGAAACACCATATATTTT. The chain employs TRBV12-3 or TRBV12-4 and TRBJ1-3; tentative D call: TRBD1 (6 bases). Between the trimmed V and J ends, which lost 4 bases and 0 bases, there was a span of 19 bases. The CDR3 covers 18 residues.

CDR3 region: CASSPSGANTEAFF. CDR3 DNA sequence: TGTGCCAGCAGCCCCTCAGGAGCGAACACTGAAGCTTTCTTT. The rearrangement links TRBV7-2 to TRBJ1-1; D is unresolved. The V end lost 5 bases, the J end lost 1 base, and 11 bases lay between the germline ends. Germline V CDR1 and CDR2: SGHTA, FQGNSA. The CDR3 consists of 14 residues.

Comment on this clonotype: A read error is likely, as this CDR3 ends without the conserved phenylalanine or tryptophan. V gene TRBV6-6 combines with J gene TRBJ1-1; D is unclear. Per the germline V gene, CDR1 is MNHNY and CDR2 is SVGAGI (reference sequence). With 0 bases removed from V and 8 bases from J, the gap between germline ends came to 10 bases. The CDR3 is 13 residues long. The CDR3 nucleotides are TGTGCCAGCAGTTACTCTGGGCCTGCCGAAGCTTTCTTA. It encodes CASSYSGPAEAFL.

This rearrangement joins TRBV5-5 to TRBJ2-2; D is unresolved. V lost 1 base to trimming and J lost 3 bases, with 7 bases between them. Germline CDR1 reads SGHKS; CDR2 reads YYEKEE (reference sequence). The CDR3 length is 14 residues. The CDR3 nucleotides are TGTGCCAGCAGCTTGCGGGTCTACACCGGGGAGCTGTTTTTT. Translated: CASSLRVYTGELFF.

This chain links TRBV29-1 with TRBJ2-7; a weak D match, TRBD1 (6 bases). V lost 6 bases and J 4 bases, leaving 19 bases between the germline ends. This CDR3 has 14 amino acids. Per the germline V gene, CDR1 is SQVTM and CDR2 is ANQGSEA. The CDR3 loop is CSVGRDNPPYEQYF. The CDR3 nucleotides read TGCAGCGTGGGCCGGGACAATCCCCCTTACGAGCAGTACTTC.

This sequence joins TRBV12-3 or TRBV12-4 and TRBJ2-2; D is undetermined. V was pared by 3 bases and J by 7 bases, with 3 bases between. This CDR3 is built from 11 residues. CDR3 in DNA: TGTGCCAGCAGTTTCCTCGGGGAGCTGTTTTTT. This sequence encodes CASSFLGELFF.

A few counts support this clonotype. The chain uses TRBV6-5 and TRBJ2-3; weak D call: TRBD1 (5 bases). The V gene lost 5 bases and the J gene lost 2 bases, with 11 bases spanning the gap. Germline V gives CDR1 MNHEY, CDR2 SVGAGI. The CDR3 extends over 14 amino acids. The CDR3 region is CASSLQGYTDTQYF. CDR3 coding DNA: TGTGCCAGCAGTCTCCAGGGTTACACAGATACGCAGTATTTT.

The rearrangement uses TRBV12-3 or TRBV12-4 and TRBJ1-2; possible D gene TRBD1, 5 bases. The CDR3 covers 11 residues. V dropped 3 bases and J dropped 6 bases, with 5 bases sitting between them. The CDR3 region is CASSLGHGYTF. The CDR3 DNA is TGTGCCAGCAGTTTGGGACATGGCTACACCTTC.

This sequence joins TRBV6-1 and TRBJ2-4; unclear D gene. Trimming removed 5 bases at V and 10 bases at J, with 9 bases between. Germline V gene sequence: CDR1 MNHNS, CDR2 SASEGT. The CDR3 covers 11 residues. This CDR3 is CASSLHDIQYF. CDR3 nucleotides: TGTGCCAGCAGTTTACATGATATTCAGTACTTC.

V usage is TRBV7-6 and J usage is TRBJ2-7; the D is unclear. This CDR3 has 12 amino acids. Germline CDR1 reads SGHVS; CDR2 reads FNYEAQ. Deletions cut 1 base from V and 6 bases from J, with 7 bases between. CDR3 nucleotides: TGTGCCAGCAGCTTAGGGCAGTCCGAGCAGTACTTC. Translating it yields CASSLGQSEQYF.

This clonotype came up a few times. This rearrangement joins TRBV29-1 to TRBJ2-1; 8 bases agree with TRBD2. The length of the CDR3 is 16 residues. Germline V lookup: CDR1 SQVTM, CDR2 ANQGSEA. The trim removed 2 bases at V and 4 bases at J, leaving 10 bases unmatched. The CDR3 loop is CSVEIRAGGVYNEQFF. CDR3 nucleotide sequence: TGCAGCGTTGAAATAAGGGCGGGAGGCGTGTACAATGAGCAGTTCTTC.

This clonotype has a count of ten or more. The chain links TRBV12-3 or TRBV12-4 to TRBJ2-1, with 7 nucleotides matching TRBD2. The CDR3 is made up of 13 amino acids. The V and J ends lost 9 bases and 4 bases, in that order; junction bases with no gene match: 6. CDR3 DNA: TGTGCCAGAGATAGCGGGTCTTACAATGAGCAGTTCTTC. This codes for CARDSGSYNEQFF.

This clonotype was counted a few times. This rearrangement joins TRBV27 to TRBJ1-6, with 8 nucleotides matching TRBD1. Germline V gene data show CDR1 as MNHEY and CDR2 as SMNVEV (reference sequence). The CDR3 contains 23 residues. After removal of 2 bases from V and 5 bases from J, the junction contained 26 bases not matched to a gene. The CDR3 loop is CASSLKPYTGPTGENVNNSPLHF. The DNA for the CDR3 is TGTGCCAGCAGTTTAAAACCCTATACGGGCCCGACAGGGGAAAACGTAAATAATTCACCCCTCCACTTT.

Many counts were recorded for this clonotype. This sequence joins TRBV11-2 and TRBJ2-2; D call uncertain. This CDR3 is 13 amino acids long. Germline V gene sequence: CDR1 SGHAT, CDR2 FQNNGV. V was trimmed by 2 bases and J by 2 bases, leaving 3 bases between them. The CDR3, as DNA: TGTGCCAGCAGCTTATTTAACACCGGGGAGCTGTTTTTT. This codes for CASSLFNTGELFF. Full variable domain (remainder filled in from reference TRBV11-2 and TRBJ2-2): EAGVAQSPRYKIIEKRQSVAFWCNPISGHATLYWYQQILGQGPKLLIQFQNNGVVDDSQLPKDRFSAERLKGVDSTLKIQPAKLEDSAVYLCASSLFNTGELFFGEGSRLTVL.

This clonotype was detected many times. This chain links TRBV7-8 with TRBJ1-1; the D gene is possibly TRBD1 (5 bases). The CDR3 is 13 amino acids. The V gene's germline CDR1 is SGHVS and CDR2 FQNEAQ. V lost 6 bases and J 10 bases, leaving 18 bases between the germline ends. The CDR3 nucleotides are TGTGCCAGCAGTCCCCGGGGGACCTGGGGAGCTTTCTTT. Its translation: CASSPRGTWGAFF.

The chain is built from TRBV18 and TRBJ2-1; 9 bases match TRBD2. The CDR3 is made up of 14 amino acids. CDR1 and CDR2 from the germline V gene are KGHSH and LQKENI. V was pared by 2 bases and J by 7 bases, with 3 bases of the junction left unmatched. The CDR3 bases are TGTGCCAGCTCACCAGCGGGAGGGCCGAATGAGCAGTTCTTC. Its protein is CASSPAGGPNEQFF.

This clonotype was counted a few times. The V gene is TRBV15, the J gene TRBJ2-1; D is perhaps TRBD1 (5 bases). Germline CDR1 reads LNHNV; CDR2 reads YYDKDF (reference sequence). V lost 5 bases and J 0 bases, leaving 11 bases between the germline ends. This CDR3 is built from 15 residues. DNA of the CDR3: TGTGCCACCAGCCGTGGGGCCGTCTCCTACAATGAGCAGTTCTTC. Residues: CATSRGAVSYNEQFF.